This T cell receptor (beta chain) stems from a study of regulatory T cells in long-lasting Graves disease. In the study overall: Recently diagnosed Graves' patients had received antithyroid drugs for under 3 months. General study points: Patients with persistent Graves' had lower TCR diversity than newly diagnosed patients.

The time point is: newly diagnosed GD, antithyroid drugs for less than 3 months. From RNA extracted from PBMCs, the TCR library was made. An endocrinology department located in Xi'an, China, was where the patients came from. Germline V gene lookup returns CDR1 SEHNR and CDR2 FQNEAQ (reference sequence). The CDR3 is 15 amino acids. J was trimmed by 3 bases and V by 5 bases; bases with no gene match: 3. For this clonotype: The antigen is not known.

Building of the TCR beta libraries involved iRepertoire HTBI primers and Arm-PCR of CDR3 regions. One entry per CDR3 protein, called by TCRdb with MiXCR from the multiplex PCR reads. The table lists roughly 500,000 distinct CDR3 sequences, approximately 12% of them singletons, with under 10% in the top ten. The same data also went into a second study, on T cells in Graves' hyperthyroidism and ophthalmopathy. From that paper: In the blood, most expanded thyroid clonotypes above 0.001 appeared as well.

The starting material was peripheral blood mononuclear cells (PBMCs), obtained at new diagnosis, from a patient treated with antithyroid drugs. The V gene is TRBV7-9, the J gene TRBJ2-4; 11 bases fit TRBD1. The TCR sequence derives from a man younger than 45 with Graves disease. CDR3 amino acids: CASSPGTGGKNIQYF. The CDR3 coding sequence is TGTGCCAGCAGCCCAGGGACAGGGGGCAAAAACATTCAGTACTTC.